This TCR beta chain was observed in a study of esophageal squamous cell carcinoma under preoperative chemotherapy. Time point of the sample: before preoperative PTX-NDP chemotherapy. MiXCR, applied by TCRdb to the PCR reads, yields one record per CDR3 protein. The sample holds about 30,000 distinct CDR3 sequences, around 50% seen once. The CDR3 has 18 amino acids. Per germline, CDR1 SGHAT and CDR2 FQNNGV. As concerns this clonotype: Compared with germline, one end of the junction differs, possibly owing to a read error.

The receptor was derived from a human donor with esophageal squamous cell carcinoma. The donor label of this sample is uncertain. V gene TRBV11-2 combines with J gene TRBJ2-1; D possibly matches TRBD1 or TRBD2 (6 bases each). The DNA end is a closer match to TRBJ2-5, so the J assignment may be wrong. The sample was taken from a patient given preoperative chemotherapy. The CDR3 bases are TGTGCCAGCAGCTGTGGGGGGCCCGGAGCCCGTGACCAAGAGATCCAGTACTTC. Translated: CASSCGGPGARDQEIQYF.